The clone carrying this TCR beta chain came up many times. The authors prepared the TCRbeta library with unique molecular identifiers. TCRdb independently ran MiXCR on the PCR reads; one entry per CDR3 protein. The sample gives 65,000 to 90,000 distinct CDR3 sequences, about 11% of which show up once; approximately 13% is in the top ten. The CDR3 totals 16 residues. The V segment lost 6 bases and the J segment 3 bases; nucleotides outside the gene matches: 10. This sample is drawn from a study of T-cell reconstitution after alpha-beta-depleted transplantation in children. The chain combines TRBV12-3 or TRBV12-4 with TRBJ2-2, with 7 bases identical to TRBD1. This specimen consisted of PBMCs, obtained before TCRalphabeta/CD19-depleted stem cell transplant. The receptor was derived from a boy aged 5 to 17 with acute myeloid leukemia, due to receive a stem cell transplant. In nucleotides, the CDR3 is TGTGCCAGCAGCCCCAGGACAGGATTTGACACCGGGGAGCTGTTTTTT. Translated, it gives CASSPRTGFDTGELFF.